Listed below are T cell receptor beta chains from one sample, sequenced in a study of shared clonotypes between healthy human individuals. The assay was immunoSEQ multiplex PCR, and TCRdb's table has in-frame clones only and misses some. The sample holds about 2.1 million clones, about 92% seen once. The sequenced sample was naive CD8+ T cells from PBMCs. The receptors derive from a man aged 18 to 30 in good health. Some clones in this sample may be carry-over from other donors' samples. The CDR3 runs from the conserved cysteine through the conserved F or W. Each record gives: clone size, CDR3 length, V gene, D gene, J gene, CDR3 protein, CDR3 DNA. A D gene is named only where the DNA matches it firmly. The size field is filled for only some rows; it gives once, few, many or a size class.

.,14,TRBV14,TRBD1,TRBJ2-1,CASSRDRRTIEQFF,TGTGCCAGCAGCCGGGACAGGAGAACAATCGAGCAGTTCTTC
.,17,TRBV30,TRBD2,TRBJ2-1,CAWRRNWGGRNNNEQFF,TGTGCCTGGAGAAGGAATTGGGGCGGGAGGAATAACAATGAGCAGTTCTTC
.,15,TRBV7-2,TRBD2,TRBJ2-1,CASSLGGGRLNEQFF,TGTGCCAGCAGCTTAGGCGGGGGGAGGTTGAATGAGCAGTTCTTC
.,15,TRBV11-1,.,TRBJ1-3,CASSLGFSGPNTIYF,TGTGCCAGCAGCTTGGGATTCTCCGGGCCTAACACCATATATTTT
.,13,TRBV28,.,TRBJ2-7,CASSILEGSEQYF,TGTGCCAGCAGCATCTTGGAGGGAAGCGAGCAGTACTTC
once,13,TRBV27,.,TRBJ1-4,CALPGAANEKLFF,TGTGCCCTTCCGGGGGCGGCTAATGAAAAACTGTTTTTT
.,14,TRBV27,.,TRBJ1-4,CASSFRAANEKLFF,TGTGCCAGCAGTTTCCGGGCGGCGAATGAAAAACTGTTTTTT
.,16,TRBV29-1,TRBD1,TRBJ2-5,CSVEVSAFRGQETQYF,TGCAGCGTTGAAGTTTCGGCGTTTAGGGGGCAGGAGACCCAGTACTTC
.,14,TRBV27,.,TRBJ2-1,CASSFYLGGNEQFF,TGTGCCAGCAGTTTTTACCTCGGTGGAAATGAGCAGTTCTTC
.,15,TRBV2,TRBD2,TRBJ2-2,CASSDPRGVTGELFF,TGTGCCAGCAGTGACCCGCGGGGGGTAACCGGGGAGCTGTTTTTT
.,18,TRBV7-8,TRBD2,TRBJ2-3,CASSSHWRAGVGTDTQYF,TGTGCCAGCAGCTCCCATTGGCGAGCGGGAGTCGGCACAGATACGCAGTATTTT
.,15,TRBV13,TRBD1,TRBJ1-2,CASSLGTGGPYGYTF,TGTGCCAGCAGCCTTGGGACAGGGGGCCCCTATGGCTACACCTTC
.,15,TRBV4-2,.,TRBJ2-7,CASSQGIQISYEQYF,TGTGCCAGCAGCCAAGGAATACAGATCTCCTACGAGCAGTACTTC
.,11,TRBV6-1,.,TRBJ2-7,CATLRGYEQYF,TGTGCCACCCTCAGAGGCTACGAGCAGTACTTC
.,16,TRBV28,.,TRBJ1-3,CASSLATVISGNTIYF,TGTGCCAGCAGTTTAGCGACAGTGATCTCTGGAAACACCATATATTTT
.,15,TRBV2,.,TRBJ2-1,CASSDPSLDPIEQFF,TGTGCCAGCAGTGACCCGAGTCTAGATCCTATTGAGCAGTTCTTC
once,14,TRBV10-3,.,TRBJ2-5,CATSWTVKKETQYF,TGTGCCACTTCCTGGACAGTCAAAAAAGAGACCCAGTACTTC
once,16,TRBV2,.,TRBJ2-5,CASSEAGTVIQETQYF,TGTGCCAGCAGTGAAGCGGGGACGGTAATTCAAGAGACCCAGTACTTC
.,13,TRBV28,.,TRBJ1-1,CASSLQAYTEAFF,TGTGCCAGCAGCCTACAGGCCTACACTGAAGCTTTCTTT
.,16,TRBV7-9,.,TRBJ2-5,CASSFPGAPRGETQYF,TGTGCCAGCAGCTTCCCGGGGGCTCCCAGGGGAGAGACCCAGTACTTC
.,12,TRBV6-5,TRBD1,TRBJ1-2,CASSDRGNGYTF,TGTGCCAGCAGCGACAGGGGGAATGGCTACACCTTC
.,15,TRBV2,.,TRBJ2-2,CASSAIVGKDGELFF,TGTGCCAGCTCCGCCATCGTGGGGAAGGACGGGGAGCTGTTTTTT
.,15,TRBV28,.,TRBJ1-4,CASSLETDSDEKLFF,TGTGCCAGCAGCCTTGAGACAGATTCGGATGAAAAACTGTTTTTT